This T cell receptor beta chain was captured in a study of blood T cell repertoires in COVID-19. Study-level information: There were acute and convalescent COVID-19 samples, and they came from the United States, Italy and Spain. The cDNA or gDNA used as material had been derived from T cells, B-cell-depleted T cells, or PBMCs.

V lost 0 bases to trimming and J lost 4 bases; unmatched junction nucleotides: 2. This CDR3 has 16 amino acids. Germline V gene sequence: CDR1 SGHTA, CDR2 FQGNSA. Per the original data handling: Estimation of nucleated cell counts was performed using reference gene primer amplification. Assay: immunoSEQ multiplex PCR; the TCRdb copy retains only in-frame clones and omits some. Clonal size and the V and J genes are those of that table, whereas D and trimming came from the DNA. The table shows more than 20,000 clones, with approximately 90% occurring only once. The chain employs TRBV7-2 and TRBJ2-3; 12 positions agree with TRBD1. Sequencing was done on a sample of peripheral blood. The sequence came from a human donor with active COVID-19. The donor label of this sample is uncertain. CDR3 loop: CASSLAGTGGSDTQYF. For the CDR3, the DNA is TGTGCCAGCAGCTTAGCCGGGACAGGGGGCTCAGATACGCAGTATTTT. Drawing the rest from reference TRBV7-2 and TRBJ2-3, the complete variable domain is GAGVSQSPSNKVTEKGKDVELRCDPISGHTALYWYRQSLGQGLEFLIYFQGNSAPDKSGLPSDRFSAERTGGSVSTLTIQRTQQEDSAVYLCASSLAGTGGSDTQYFGPGTRLTVL.